The clone carrying this T cell receptor beta chain has only a few counts. Library preparation tagged each individual cDNA molecule with a unique molecular identifier. TCRdb reprocessed the RACE reads with MiXCR, giving one entry per CDR3 protein. In the table there are about 84,000 distinct CDR3 sequences, roughly 10% of which are singletons. The entry originates in a study of human T cells and chemical hapten exposure. Background on the study: The patient population, which was mostly female, had alopecia areata, totalis or universalis.

With 1 base removed from V and 6 bases from J, the gap between germline ends came to 16 bases. The CDR3 runs to 15 residues. Time point denoted: patch test 2, 6 weeks after DPC sensitization. Treatment defined: therapeutic diphenylcyclopropenone sensitization with weekly scalp DPC. The TCR was taken from a woman between 50 and 59 years old with alopecia areata. Some clones in this sample may be carry-over from other donors' samples. The starting material was whole blood, obtained in connection with sensitization to the hapten diphenylcyclopropenone (DPC). This chain connects TRBV12-3 or TRBV12-4 to TRBJ2-7, with a weak D call TRBD2 (6 bases). The CDR3 nucleotides are TGTGCCAGCAGTTTAGGCGGGACGCCATTTTCCGAGCAGTACTTC. Translating gives CASSLGGTPFSEQYF.